The 2 T cell receptor beta chains below all came from one sample that was sequenced in a study of control samples from healthy donors and cancer patients. Profiled with immunoSEQ multiplex PCR; TCRdb holds only in-frame clones, not every one. The table includes about 98,000 clones, 92% detected once. Sequenced material: blood. These receptors were collected from a woman aged 18-30 years in good health.

The chain combines TRBV28 with TRBJ1-4; D remains unclear. The CDR3 runs 15 residues. V was shortened by 3 bases and J by 4 bases, with 12 bases between the two germline ends. Per germline, CDR1 MDHEN and CDR2 SYDVKM. In nucleotides, the CDR3 is TGTGCCAGCAGTTTTCTCAAGTGGGGTAATGAAAAACTGTTTTTT. It yields the protein CASSFLKWGNEKLFF.

V and J are TRBV7-2 and TRBJ2-7; TRBD1 might be the D (6 bases). CDR1 is SGHTA, CDR2 FQGNSA, per germline. This CDR3 contains 15 residues. Trimming took 2 bases from V and 3 from J, leaving 14 bases between them. The CDR3 reads CASSLRKQGFYEQYF. The CDR3 DNA reads TGTGCCAGCAGCTTAAGAAAGCAGGGGTTCTACGAGCAGTACTTC.